The entry that follows covers one TCR beta chain sequence. This sample was included in a study of chemoradiotherapy in HPV16-positive cancers. Method: immunoSEQ multiplex PCR; TCRdb's copy keeps in-frame clones and lacks some. The sample carries over 8,000 clones, roughly 82% recorded once. The J segment lost 2 bases and the V segment lost 4 bases, leaving 5 bases of the junction unmatched. Germline CDR1 MNHNS, CDR2 SASEGT. CDR3 length: 15 amino acids. Sequenced material: blood, taken from a patient who underwent chemoradiotherapy. This chain uses TRBV6-1 with TRBJ2-4; 7 bases agree with TRBD2. This TCR came from a human donor with HPV-associated anogenital cancer. The CDR3 DNA reads as TGTGCCAGCAGTGCCTCGACTAGCCCCAAAAACATTCAGTACTTC. Translation gives CASSASTSPKNIQYF.